This entry lists 5 T cell receptor beta chains sequenced from one sample in a study of T cell changes during pregnancy in multiple sclerosis. The data were produced by immunoSEQ multiplex PCR, yet TCRdb's version contains in-frame clones alone and is incomplete. Of around 40,000 clones listed, 90% to 95% are singletons. The sample in question was CD4+ T cells from peripheral blood mononuclear cells, obtained in the second trimester of pregnancy. These receptors all stem from a female donor with multiple sclerosis, enrolled in a pregnancy study.

This sequence joins TRBV2 and TRBJ2-6; D is perhaps TRBD1 (5 bases). The germline V gene has CDR1 SNHLY and CDR2 FYNNEI. The CDR3 consists of 16 residues. V dropped 9 bases and J dropped 3 bases, with 18 bases sitting between them. The CDR3 region is CASARVQARGANVLTF. The CDR3 DNA is TGTGCCAGTGCGAGAGTACAGGCTCGTGGGGCCAACGTCCTGACTTTC.

V and J are TRBV5-6 and TRBJ1-4; no definite D call. Germline CDR1 is SGHDT and CDR2 is YYEEEE. V dropped 2 bases and J dropped 8 bases, with 7 bases sitting between them. The CDR3 has 12 residues. The CDR3 bases are TGTGCCAGCAGCTTCAAGCTGGAAAAACTGTTTTTT. This codes for CASSFKLEKLFF.

This rearrangement joins TRBV7-3 to TRBJ2-3; maybe TRBD1 (6 bases). Germline-derived CDR1 and CDR2 are SGHTA and FQGTGA. This CDR3 has 16 residues. V was pared by 1 base and J by 0 bases, with 11 bases between. The DNA for the CDR3 is TGTGCCAGCAGCTTAATTGGGGGACAAAGCACAGATACGCAGTATTTT. Translating it yields CASSLIGGQSTDTQYF.

The V call is TRBV6-1, the J call TRBJ1-3; D unresolved. Trimming shortened V by 1 base and J by 0 bases, and 4 bases separated the two germline ends. CDR3 size: 14 residues. Germline V gene data show CDR1 as MNHNS and CDR2 as SASEGT. DNA for the CDR3: TGTGCCAGCAGTGAAGTGAGCTCTGGAAACACCATATATTTT. The encoded protein is CASSEVSSGNTIYF.

The chain is built from TRBV11-2 and TRBJ2-1, with 8 bases fitting TRBD1. From germline, CDR1 is SGHAT and CDR2 FQNNGV. Trimming took 3 bases from V and 6 from J; bases not matched to a gene: 7. The CDR3 has 15 amino acids. The CDR3 DNA follows: TGTGCCAGCAGCTTGGGTTGGACAGGGCTCAATGAGCAGTTCTTC. This codes for CASSLGWTGLNEQFF.